This T cell receptor beta chain was sequenced in a study of regulatory T cells in long-lasting Graves disease. Libraries of TCR beta came from iRepertoire HTBI primers plus Arm-PCR of CDR3 regions. Per the original data handling: The study identified about 60 TRBV and some 15 TRBJ segments across samples. MiXCR was run by TCRdb on the multiplex PCR reads, yielding one entry per CDR3 protein. TCRdb, not the original authors, processed these V and J calls. Among 300,000 to 500,000 distinct CDR3 sequences, more than 20% were seen once, and the ten largest hold more than 20%. The time point denotes: persistent/refractory GD, antithyroid drugs over 5 years with positive TRAb. Generation of the TCR library employed RNA extracted from PBMCs. The source of the patients was an endocrinology department in Xi'an, China. Study results and limitations: Persistent cases favored TRBV28, TRBJ1-2 and TRBJ2-5.

This clonotype occurred a few times. Its antigen is currently unknown. J lost 4 bases, V lost 5 bases, and 11 bases had no gene match. The CDR3 sequence is 18 residues long. Germline V gives CDR1 MNHEY, CDR2 SMNVEV (reference sequence). Specimen: peripheral blood mononuclear cells (PBMCs), collected when the disease was refractory, from a patient treated with antithyroid drugs. The chain couples TRBV27 to TRBJ2-6; TRBD1 agrees at 10 bases. The origin of this receptor is a female donor with Graves disease. Written as DNA, the CDR3 is TGTGCCAGCAGTGCCCCGGGACAGGGGTTAACGGGGGCCAACGTCCTGACTTTC. Amino acid sequence: CASSAPGQGLTGANVLTF.